The 20 T cell receptor beta chains listed next were all sequenced from one sample in a study of T cell changes during pregnancy in multiple sclerosis. Profiled with immunoSEQ multiplex PCR; TCRdb holds only in-frame clones, not every one. This table has about 87,000 clones, about 93% appearing once. This specimen was peripheral blood, taken in the third trimester of pregnancy. The receptors originated from a female donor in good health, enrolled as a control in a pregnancy study.

This rearrangement joins TRBV19 to TRBJ2-3, with D perhaps TRBD2 (6 bases). Trimming took off 5 bases at V and 1 base at J, with 19 bases between the two ends. Germline V gene lookup returns CDR1 LNHDA and CDR2 SQIVND (reference sequence). The CDR3 is made up of 17 amino acids. The CDR3 sequence: CASSSDLGLLGTDTQYF. The CDR3 DNA follows: TGTGCCAGTAGTTCCGACCTGGGACTGCTGGGCACAGATACGCAGTATTTT. The entire variable domain, with the rest obtained from reference TRBV19 and TRBJ2-3, is as follows: DGGITQSPKYLFRKEGQNVTLSCEQNLNHDAMYWYRQDPGQGLRLIYYSQIVNDFQKGDIAEGYSVSREKKESFPLTVTSAQKNPTAFYLCASSSDLGLLGTDTQYFGPGTRLTVL.

The genes are TRBV4-1 and TRBJ2-1, with TRBD2 matching over 7 bases. The CDR3 consists of 13 residues. The germline gives CDR1 MGHRA, CDR2 YSYEKL. V lost 4 bases to trimming and J lost 6 bases; unmatched junction nucleotides: 3. CDR3 sequence (DNA): TGCGCCAGCAGCCGACTAGCAGTCAATGAGCAGTTCTTC. Translation gives CASSRLAVNEQFF.

The rearrangement uses TRBV19 and TRBJ2-1; TRBD2 matches at 8 bases. The V gene end was trimmed by 5 bases and the J gene end by 5 bases; junction bases not matched to a gene: 14. Germline CDR1 is LNHDA and CDR2 is SQIVND (reference sequence). This CDR3 has 17 residues. The CDR3 DNA sequence: TGTGCCAGTAGTGTCTTGACCGGGACTAGACTAAACAATGAGCAGTTCTTC. Its protein is CASSVLTGTRLNNEQFF.

This clone is medium-sized (0.01 to 0.1%) in the sample. This CDR3 is CAWSVLSVEQFF. The DNA for the CDR3 is TGTGCCTGGAGTGTACTTAGCGTAGAGCAGTTCTTC. The chain employs TRBV30 and TRBJ2-1; a possible D gene is TRBD2 (5 bases). Trimming pared 0 bases from V and 10 bases from J, leaving 10 bases between. The CDR3 covers 12 residues. In germline, CDR1 is GTSNPN, CDR2 SVGIG (reference sequence).

The chain links TRBV6-6 to TRBJ2-7; TRBD1 matches at 8 bases. With 4 bases clipped from V and 6 bases from J, the junction kept 5 bases outside the gene matches. Looked up from germline, CDR1 is MNHNY and CDR2 is SVGAGI (reference sequence). The CDR3 runs to 13 residues. The CDR3 is CASSFSTGAEQYF. As DNA, the CDR3 is TGTGCCAGCAGTTTCTCGACAGGGGCCGAGCAGTACTTC.

This clone was counted a single time. The chain links TRBV4-1 to TRBJ1-5, with D maybe TRBD1 (6 bases). Germline loops: CDR1 MGHRA, CDR2 YSYEKL. With 0 bases removed from V and 9 bases from J, the gap between germline ends came to 15 bases. The CDR3 has 15 residues. The CDR3, as DNA: TGCGCCAGCAGCCAAGAAGGGGGGGCGGCCCGGCCCCAGCATTTT. Its translation is CASSQEGGAARPQHF.

The V and J genes are TRBV19 and TRBJ2-1; TRBD2 aligns across 11 bases. Trimming removed 4 bases from V and 0 bases from J; junction bases left unmatched: 5. This CDR3 has 17 amino acids. Per the germline V gene, CDR1 is LNHDA and CDR2 is SQIVND (reference sequence). Here the CDR3 DNA reads TGTGCCAGTAGTACTAGGACTAGCGGGTACTCCTACAATGAGCAGTTCTTC. Residues: CASSTRTSGYSYNEQFF.

The gene calls are TRBV13 and TRBJ2-2; 9 bases map to TRBD1. CDR1 and CDR2 from the germline V gene are PRHDT and FYEKMQ (reference sequence). CDR3 length equals 16 residues. Unmatched junction bases numbered 6, after V lost 5 bases and J lost 2 bases. DNA for the CDR3: TGTGCCAGCAGCCCCCAGACAGGGGGAAACACCGGGGAGCTGTTTTTT. This encodes CASSPQTGGNTGELFF.

In its sample, this clone was seen a few times. The chain is built from TRBV5-4 and TRBJ2-5; TRBD2 matches at 13 bases. The J segment lost 3 bases and the V segment lost 5 bases, leaving 7 bases of the junction unmatched. This CDR3 has 16 amino acids. In germline, CDR1 is SGHNT, CDR2 YYREEE (reference sequence). CDR3: CASSRGLAGEKETQYF. The CDR3 bases are TGTGCCAGCAGTCGTGGACTAGCGGGAGAGAAAGAGACCCAGTACTTC.

The chain is built from TRBV5-5 and TRBJ2-1, with a weak D call TRBD1 (5 bases). V dropped 5 bases and J dropped 6 bases, with 12 bases sitting between them. The CDR3 is 13 residues long. The germline V gene has CDR1 SGHKS and CDR2 YYEKEE (reference sequence). The CDR3 loop is CASSSDSTNEQFF. The CDR3 DNA is TGTGCCAGCAGTTCCGACAGCACCAATGAGCAGTTCTTC.

CDR3 DNA: TGCGCCAGCAGCAACCGGGACCGATCACTAGCGGGACCCTACTACGAGCAGTACTTC. Translation gives CASSNRDRSLAGPYYEQYF. The genes are TRBV5-1 and TRBJ2-7; TRBD2 matches 10 bases. The CDR3 runs to 19 residues. The junction had 19 bases not matched to a gene; V was cut back by 4 bases and J by 3 bases. Germline V lookup: CDR1 SGHRS, CDR2 YFSETQ. The entire variable domain, with the rest obtained from reference TRBV5-1 and TRBJ2-7, is as follows: KAGVTQTPRYLIKTRGQQVTLSCSPISGHRSVSWYQQTPGQGLQFLFEYFSETQRNKGNFPGRFSGRQFSNSRSEMNVSTLELGDSALYLCASSNRDRSLAGPYYEQYFGPGTRLTVT.

The chain couples TRBV7-9 to TRBJ2-1; 8 nucleotides line up with TRBD2. V was clipped by 5 bases and J by 10 bases; unmatched bases: 13. Germline V gene data show CDR1 as SEHNR and CDR2 as FQNEAQ (reference sequence). This CDR3 region has 15 residues. The CDR3, as DNA: TGTGCCAGCAGCACCGGGACTAGGTCTTGGGTCGAGCAGTTCTTC. The encoded protein is CASSTGTRSWVEQFF.

The table lists this clone with a count of one. The chain couples TRBV7-2 to TRBJ2-1, with TRBD1 matching over 8 bases. Germline loops: CDR1 SGHTA, CDR2 FQGNSA. The CDR3 is 15 residues long. With V trimmed by 4 bases and J by 4 bases, 6 bases remained unmatched. The CDR3 bases are TGTGCCAGCAGCTCCGGGACAGGCTATTACAATGAGCAGTTCTTC. The encoded protein is CASSSGTGYYNEQFF.

This chain connects TRBV4-1 to TRBJ2-1; 9 nucleotides match TRBD2. The trim removed 3 bases at V and 2 bases at J, leaving 5 bases unmatched. Germline V CDR1 and CDR2: MGHRA, YSYEKL. CDR3 length: 16 residues. This CDR3 is CASSQGLASAYNEQFF. CDR3 coding DNA: TGCGCCAGCAGCCAGGGACTAGCTTCCGCCTACAATGAGCAGTTCTTC.

The chain carries TRBV28 and TRBJ1-5, with 8 positions matching TRBD1. The CDR3 runs 15 residues. Germline CDR1 reads MDHEN; CDR2 reads SYDVKM. V lost 5 bases and J lost 0; bases outside the gene matches: 3. This CDR3 is CASSRQGYSNQPQHF. CDR3 DNA sequence: TGTGCCAGCAGTAGACAGGGGTATAGCAATCAGCCCCAGCATTTT.

This chain joins TRBV2 and TRBJ2-7; TRBD2 matches at 7 bases. This CDR3 contains 13 residues. V lost 7 bases to trimming and J lost 7 bases; unmatched junction nucleotides: 10. Germline CDR1 and CDR2: SNHLY and FYNNEI. CDR3 bases: TGTGCCAGCATGCGGGGAGGGCTCTATGAGCAGTACTTC. Residues: CASMRGGLYEQYF.

The rearrangement links TRBV10-2 to TRBJ2-3; D is undetermined. This CDR3 spans 16 amino acids. Trimming took off 6 bases at V and 1 base at J, with 17 bases between the two ends. CDR1 WSHSY and CDR2 SAAADI come from the germline V gene. CDR3 DNA sequence: TGCGCCAGCAGGGTCACAGCTGGGTTCGGCACAGATACGCAGTATTTT. Translated: CASRVTAGFGTDTQYF.

V and J are TRBV5-1 and TRBJ2-1; no clear D gene. CDR1 SGHRS and CDR2 YFSETQ come from the germline V gene. The CDR3 consists of 12 residues. With 4 bases removed from V and 4 bases from J, the gap between germline ends came to 6 bases. CDR3 loop: CASSTDYNEQFF. For the CDR3, the DNA is TGCGCCAGCAGCACAGATTACAATGAGCAGTTCTTC.

The CDR3 is CASSSRTGYNEQFF. In DNA, the CDR3 is TGCGCCAGCAGCTCGAGGACAGGCTACAATGAGCAGTTCTTC. The chain has TRBV5-1 and TRBJ2-1; 7 bases fit TRBD1. The CDR3 extends over 14 amino acids. From germline, CDR1 is SGHRS and CDR2 YFSETQ. Trimming at V came to 3 bases and at J to 3 bases, leaving 3 bases not matched to a gene.

The chain combines TRBV28 with TRBJ1-4; D gene ambiguous. Germline V gene sequence: CDR1 MDHEN, CDR2 SYDVKM. The CDR3 is 15 residues long. V lost 5 bases, J lost 5 bases, and 15 bases lay in between. The CDR3: CASSPPDTVNEKLFF. CDR3 DNA: TGTGCCAGCAGTCCCCCAGATACCGTAAATGAAAAACTGTTTTTT.